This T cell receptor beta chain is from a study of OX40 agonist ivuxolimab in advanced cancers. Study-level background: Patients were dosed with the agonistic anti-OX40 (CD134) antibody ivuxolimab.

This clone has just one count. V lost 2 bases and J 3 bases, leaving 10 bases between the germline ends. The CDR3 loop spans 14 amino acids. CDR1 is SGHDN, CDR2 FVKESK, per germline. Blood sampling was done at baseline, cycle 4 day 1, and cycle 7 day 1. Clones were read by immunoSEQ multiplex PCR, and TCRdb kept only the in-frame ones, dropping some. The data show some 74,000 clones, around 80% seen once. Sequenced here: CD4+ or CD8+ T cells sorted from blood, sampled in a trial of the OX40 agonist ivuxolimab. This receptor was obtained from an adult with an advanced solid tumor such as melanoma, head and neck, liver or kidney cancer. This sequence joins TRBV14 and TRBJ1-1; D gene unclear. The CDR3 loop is CASSQYLGDTEAFF. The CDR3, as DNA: TGTGCCAGCAGCCAATACCTCGGGGACACTGAAGCTTTCTTT.